The 16 T cell receptor beta chains in this list originate from one sample, sequenced in a study of OX40 agonist ivuxolimab in advanced cancers. Data came from immunoSEQ multiplex PCR; TCRdb stores just in-frame clones and leaves some out. In the table there are about 69,000 clones, about 89% of which are singletons. The specimen comprised CD4+ or CD8+ T cells sorted from blood, sampled in a trial of the OX40 agonist ivuxolimab. The source of these receptors is an adult with an advanced solid tumor such as melanoma, head and neck, liver or kidney cancer.

The chain carries TRBV19 and TRBJ2-2; D remains ambiguous. Germline lookup yields CDR1 LNHDA and CDR2 SQIVND (reference sequence). V was clipped by 3 bases and J by 3 bases, with 5 bases between them. The CDR3 consists of 13 residues. CDR3 in amino acids: CASSIGHTGELFF. The CDR3 bases are TGTGCCAGTAGTATCGGTCACACCGGGGAGCTGTTTTTT.

V usage is TRBV6-6 and J usage is TRBJ2-3; 8 nucleotides match TRBD2. The trim removed 8 bases at V and 2 bases at J, leaving 6 bases unmatched. Germline V gene lookup returns CDR1 MNHNY and CDR2 SVGAGI (reference sequence). The CDR3 covers 14 residues. The DNA of the CDR3 is TGTGCCAGCGCCACTAGCGGAAACACAGATACGCAGTATTTT. It translates to CASATSGNTDTQYF.

The chain links TRBV9 to TRBJ2-7; D is unclear. Trimming removed 4 bases from V and 0 bases from J, with 14 bases in between. This CDR3 comprises 15 residues. In germline, CDR1 is SGDLS, CDR2 YYNGEE. CDR3 region: CASSPRAAFSYEQYF. The CDR3 DNA sequence: TGTGCCAGCAGCCCCCGCGCTGCATTCTCCTACGAGCAGTACTTC.

CDR3 region: CASSFTAQETQYF. The CDR3 region has the DNA TGCGCCAGCAGCTTCACCGCCCAAGAGACCCAGTACTTC. J is TRBJ2-5 and V is TRBV5-1; D unresolved. This CDR3 is 13 amino acids long. In germline, CDR1 is SGHRS, CDR2 YFSETQ. Deletions cut 2 bases from V and 1 base from J, with 6 bases between.

This clone came up once. The chain joins TRBV7-2 to TRBJ1-1; 10 positions match TRBD1. This CDR3 is built from 14 residues. The V gene's germline CDR1 is SGHTA and CDR2 FQGNSA. Germline trimming cut 4 bases from V and 7 bases from J; bases unmatched to any gene: 6. CDR3: CASSWGQGIGEAFF. CDR3 nucleotide sequence: TGTGCCAGCAGCTGGGGACAGGGGATCGGTGAAGCTTTCTTT.

With respect to this clone: Germline is not matched at one junction end, which may reflect a read error. The rearrangement links TRBV7-8 to TRBJ2-7, with 9 bases identical to TRBD2. Germline V gene sequence: CDR1 SGHVS, CDR2 FQNEAQ. This CDR3 comprises 18 residues. This CDR3 reads CASSERLAGTSISSEQCF. The CDR3 DNA is TGTGCCAGCAGCGAACGGCTAGCGGGAACCTCTATATCCTCCGAGCAGTGCTTC. The variable domain in full, with the rest retrieved from reference TRBV7-8 and TRBJ2-7, is GAGVSQSPRYKVAKRGQDVALRCDPISGHVSLFWYQQALGQGPEFLTYFQNEAQLDKSGLPSDRFFAERPEGSVSTLKIQRTQQEDSAVYLCASSERLAGTSISSEQCFGPGTRLTVT.

This clone has more than one count but fewer than ten. CDR3 region: CASSFSENTEAFF. CDR3 DNA sequence: TGTGCCAGCAGCTTCTCGGAGAACACTGAAGCTTTCTTT. J is TRBJ1-1 and V is TRBV5-4, with D uncertain. This CDR3 contains 13 residues. Germline V gives CDR1 SGHNT, CDR2 YYREEE (reference sequence). Trimming pared 2 bases from V and 1 base from J, leaving 6 bases between.

For the CDR3, the DNA is TGTGCCAGCAGCTTAGTGAGAGCCAGCAATCAGCCCCAGCATTTT. Translation: CASSLVRASNQPQHF. The genes are TRBV7-8 and TRBJ1-5; the D is unclear. The CDR3 is made up of 15 amino acids. V was trimmed by 1 base and J by 1 base, leaving 8 bases between them. The germline V gene has CDR1 SGHVS and CDR2 FQNEAQ. Supplemented by reference TRBV7-8 and TRBJ1-5, the full variable domain reads GAGVSQSPRYKVAKRGQDVALRCDPISGHVSLFWYQQALGQGPEFLTYFQNEAQLDKSGLPSDRFFAERPEGSVSTLKIQRTQQEDSAVYLCASSLVRASNQPQHFGDGTRLSIL.

The CDR3: CASSPLPLSTSGSGETQYF. CDR3 bases: TGTGCCAGCTCACCCCTACCACTTTCGACTAGCGGGAGTGGAGAGACCCAGTACTTC. The V gene is TRBV18, the J gene TRBJ2-5; 12 positions agree with TRBD2. CDR3 size: 19 residues. The V and J ends lost 3 bases and 4 bases, in that order; junction bases with no gene match: 15. CDR1 and CDR2 (germline): KGHSH, LQKENI.

The chain has TRBV9 and TRBJ1-1; 7 bases map to TRBD1. The CDR3 is made up of 15 amino acids. CDR1 SGDLS and CDR2 YYNGEE come from the germline V gene. Trimming cost V 3 bases and J 0 bases; bases outside gene matches: 5. CDR3 amino acids: CASSEGAHMNTEAFF. CDR3 DNA: TGTGCCAGCAGCGAGGGGGCGCACATGAACACTGAAGCTTTCTTT.

This sequence joins TRBV4-1 and TRBJ1-5, with D uncertain. CDR1 and CDR2 (germline): MGHRA, YSYEKL. The V gene lost 1 base and the J gene lost 3 bases, with 7 bases spanning the gap. The length of the CDR3 is 14 residues. CDR3 bases: TGCGCCAGCAGCCAAGCCCCGGACAATCAGCCCCAGCATTTT. This gives the protein CASSQAPDNQPQHF.

V usage is TRBV5-1 and J usage is TRBJ1-2; TRBD1 might be the D (5 bases). The CDR3 runs to 16 residues. Germline CDR1 and CDR2: SGHRS and YFSETQ. V lost 4 bases and J lost 1, with 17 bases in between. The DNA of the CDR3 is TGCGCCAGCAGCCCCGAATCTGCAGGGTTTAACTATGGCTACACCTTC. Amino acids: CASSPESAGFNYGYTF.

CDR3 coding DNA: TGCGCCAGCAGCTTGGCTCAAGGCTTAAATAAAAAACTGTTTTTT. Its protein product is CASSLAQGLNKKLFF. The rearrangement uses TRBV5-1 and TRBJ1-4; D gene ambiguous. V was clipped by 0 bases and J by 9 bases, with 15 bases between them. CDR1 and CDR2 (germline): SGHRS, YFSETQ. The CDR3 spans 15 residues.

In this sample, this clone turned up once. V and J are TRBV27 and TRBJ2-1, with TRBD1 identical over 10 bases. V was pared by 2 bases and J by 4 bases, with 8 bases of the junction left unmatched. CDR1 MNHEY and CDR2 SMNVEV come from the germline V gene (reference sequence). The CDR3 sequence is 17 residues long. DNA for the CDR3: TGTGCCAGCAGTTTAAGGCAGGGACAGGGGATGTACAATGAGCAGTTCTTC. The encoded protein is CASSLRQGQGMYNEQFF.

The chain uses TRBV10-3 and TRBJ2-7, with 7 bases fitting TRBD1. Germline CDR1 is ENHRY and CDR2 is SYGVKD. After removal of 3 bases from V and 3 bases from J, the junction contained 8 bases not matched to a gene. The CDR3 length is 15 residues. The CDR3 sequence is CAISESRTGHYEQYF. CDR3 coding DNA: TGTGCCATCAGTGAATCCCGGACAGGACACTACGAGCAGTACTTC.

This chain uses TRBV19 with TRBJ2-5; 9 bases map to TRBD1. The CDR3 runs 16 residues. CDR1 is LNHDA and CDR2 is SQIVND in the germline V gene (reference sequence). The V and J ends lost 3 bases and 4 bases, in that order; junction bases with no gene match: 9. The CDR3 loop is CASSIRGQGPRETQYF. CDR3 coding DNA: TGTGCCAGTAGTATCAGGGGACAGGGCCCCCGAGAGACCCAGTACTTC.